The following is a T cell receptor (beta chain) sequence with its context. The source of the sample is a study of identical twins. Each CDR3 protein is one row after TCRdb ran MiXCR on the 5' RACE reads. Of a few hundred thousand distinct CDR3 sequences detected, about 8.3% appear once; the ten largest clones hold approximately 3%. Donors were all healthy Caucasians. The germline V and J ends were trimmed by 7 bases and 0 bases, with 10 bases remaining between them. Germline CDR1 is LNHDA and CDR2 is SQIVND (reference sequence). CDR3 size: 14 residues. This same sample was also taken into another study, of yellow fever vaccine responses in identical twins.

The TCR sequence derives from a woman between 18 and 30 years old in good health. The chain joins TRBV19 to TRBJ2-1; D remains ambiguous. The sequencing input was CD8+ T cells sorted from blood. The CDR3, as DNA: TGTGCCAGTATGGTGCGGAGCTCCTACAATGAGCAGTTCTTC. Translation gives CASMVRSSYNEQFF.